This record concerns one T cell receptor (beta chain) sequence. It was roughly 200 ng DNA, approximately 30,000 T cell genomes, that sorted-subset replicate PCRs used. Sequenced by immunoSEQ multiplex PCR; TCRdb stores in-frame clones only, minus some. The profile shows 900,000 to 1,200,000 clones, approximately 80% of them singletons. This sample was taken from a study of shared clonotypes between healthy human individuals. From germline, CDR1 is LGHNA and CDR2 YSLEER. Trimming removed 4 bases from V and 7 bases from J, with 16 bases in between. The length of the CDR3 is 14 residues. This TCR was recovered from a man aged 18 to 29 in good health. Some clones in this sample may be carry-over from other donors' samples. Sequenced sample: memory CD4+ T cells from PBMCs. Subset described: CD45RA-negative fraction. The rearrangement links TRBV4-3 to TRBJ1-2; D gene uncertain. The CDR3 DNA is TGCGCCAGCAGCCGGACGTCAGCAGGACCTGGCTACACCTTC. Protein product: CASSRTSAGPGYTF.